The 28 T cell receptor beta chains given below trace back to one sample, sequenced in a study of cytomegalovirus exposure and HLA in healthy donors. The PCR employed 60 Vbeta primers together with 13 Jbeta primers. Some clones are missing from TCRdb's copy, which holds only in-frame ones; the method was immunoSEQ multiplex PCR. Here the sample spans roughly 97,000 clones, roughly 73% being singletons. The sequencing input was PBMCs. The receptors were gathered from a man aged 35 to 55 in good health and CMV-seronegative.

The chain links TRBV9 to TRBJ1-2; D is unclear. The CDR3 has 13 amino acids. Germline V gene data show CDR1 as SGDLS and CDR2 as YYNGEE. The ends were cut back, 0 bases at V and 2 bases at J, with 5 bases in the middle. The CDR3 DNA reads TGTGCCAGCAGCGTAGTGGAGAACTATGGCTACACCTTC. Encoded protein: CASSVVENYGYTF.

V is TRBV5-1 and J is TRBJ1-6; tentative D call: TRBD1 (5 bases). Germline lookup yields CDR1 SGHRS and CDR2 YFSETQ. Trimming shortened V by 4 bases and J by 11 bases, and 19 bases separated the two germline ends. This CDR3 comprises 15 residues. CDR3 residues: CASSRRTTEATPLHF. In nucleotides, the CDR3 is TGCGCCAGCAGCCGACGGACAACCGAAGCAACACCCCTCCACTTT.

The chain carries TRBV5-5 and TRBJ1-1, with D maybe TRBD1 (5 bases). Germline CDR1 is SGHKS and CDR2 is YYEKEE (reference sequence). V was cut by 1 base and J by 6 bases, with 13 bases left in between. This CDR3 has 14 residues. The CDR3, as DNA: TGTGCCAGCAGCTTGAGAGCGACAGCGCCTGAAGCTTTCTTT. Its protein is CASSLRATAPEAFF.

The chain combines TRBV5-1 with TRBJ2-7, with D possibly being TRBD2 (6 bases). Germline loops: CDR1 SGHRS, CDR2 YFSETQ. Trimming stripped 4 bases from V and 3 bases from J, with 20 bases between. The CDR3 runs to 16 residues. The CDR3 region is CASSTQPGTAIYEQYF. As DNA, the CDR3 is TGCGCCAGCAGCACCCAGCCCGGGACTGCTATCTACGAGCAGTACTTC. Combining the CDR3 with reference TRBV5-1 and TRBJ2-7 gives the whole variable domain KAGVTQTPRYLIKTRGQQVTLSCSPISGHRSVSWYQQTPGQGLQFLFEYFSETQRNKGNFPGRFSGRQFSNSRSEMNVSTLELGDSALYLCASSTQPGTAIYEQYFGPGTRLTVT.

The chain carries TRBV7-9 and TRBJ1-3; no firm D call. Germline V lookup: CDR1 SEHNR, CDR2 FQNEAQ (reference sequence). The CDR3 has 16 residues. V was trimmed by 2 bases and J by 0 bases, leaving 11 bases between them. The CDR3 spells CASSLLEKSSGNTIYF. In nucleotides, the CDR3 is TGTGCCAGCAGCTTACTAGAAAAGAGCTCTGGAAACACCATATATTTT.

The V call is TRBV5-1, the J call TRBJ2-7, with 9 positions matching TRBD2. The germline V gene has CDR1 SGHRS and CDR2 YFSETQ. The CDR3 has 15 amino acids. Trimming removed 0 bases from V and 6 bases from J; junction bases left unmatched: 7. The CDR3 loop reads CASSLEVSGGFEQYF. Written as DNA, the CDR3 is TGCGCCAGCAGCTTGGAGGTTAGCGGGGGTTTCGAGCAGTACTTC.

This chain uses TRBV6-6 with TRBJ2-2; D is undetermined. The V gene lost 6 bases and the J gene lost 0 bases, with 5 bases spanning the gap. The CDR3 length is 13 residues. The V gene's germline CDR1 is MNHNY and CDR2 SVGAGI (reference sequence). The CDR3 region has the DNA TGTGCCAGCAGGGCCTCGAACACCGGGGAGCTGTTTTTT. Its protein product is CASRASNTGELFF.

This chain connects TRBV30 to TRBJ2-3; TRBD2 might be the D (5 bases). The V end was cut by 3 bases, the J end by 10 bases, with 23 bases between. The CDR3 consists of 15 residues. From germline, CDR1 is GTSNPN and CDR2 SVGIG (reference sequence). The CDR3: CAWSPGDPGQMAQYF. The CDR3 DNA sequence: TGTGCCTGGAGCCCCGGGGATCCTGGGCAGATGGCGCAGTATTTT.

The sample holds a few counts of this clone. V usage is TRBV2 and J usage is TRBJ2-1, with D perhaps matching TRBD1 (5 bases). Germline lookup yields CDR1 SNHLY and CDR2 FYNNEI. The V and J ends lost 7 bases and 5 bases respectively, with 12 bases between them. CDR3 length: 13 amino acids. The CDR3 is CASTPGRDNEQFF. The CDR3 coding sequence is TGTGCCAGCACTCCGGGCAGGGACAATGAGCAGTTCTTC.

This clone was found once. The chain's CDR3 is CASSPQGYEGYTF. The CDR3 coding sequence is TGTGCCAGCAGTCCCCAGGGTTATGAGGGCTACACCTTC. The genes are TRBV6-6 and TRBJ1-2; possible D gene TRBD1, 5 bases. V was pared by 5 bases and J by 8 bases, with 15 bases between. The V gene's germline CDR1 is MNHNY and CDR2 SVGAGI (reference sequence). This CDR3 has 13 residues.

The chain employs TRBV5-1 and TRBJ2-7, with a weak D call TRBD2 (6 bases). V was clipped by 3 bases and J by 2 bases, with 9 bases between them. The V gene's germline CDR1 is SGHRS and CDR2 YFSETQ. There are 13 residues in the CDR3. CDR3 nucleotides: TGCGCCAGCAGCTGGGACTTAGCCTACGAGCAGTACTTC. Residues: CASSWDLAYEQYF.

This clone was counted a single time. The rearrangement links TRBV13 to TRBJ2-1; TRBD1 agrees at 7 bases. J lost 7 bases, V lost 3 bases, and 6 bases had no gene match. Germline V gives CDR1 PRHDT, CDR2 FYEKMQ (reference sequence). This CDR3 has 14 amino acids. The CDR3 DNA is TGTGCCAGCAGCTTGACAGGGTCTGGGAATGAGCAGTTCTTC. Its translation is CASSLTGSGNEQFF. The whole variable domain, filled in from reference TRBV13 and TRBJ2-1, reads AAGVIQSPRHLIKEKRETATLKCYPIPRHDTVYWYQQGPGQDPQFLISFYEKMQSDKGSIPDRFSAQQFSDYHSELNMSSLELGDSALYFCASSLTGSGNEQFFGPGTRLTVL.

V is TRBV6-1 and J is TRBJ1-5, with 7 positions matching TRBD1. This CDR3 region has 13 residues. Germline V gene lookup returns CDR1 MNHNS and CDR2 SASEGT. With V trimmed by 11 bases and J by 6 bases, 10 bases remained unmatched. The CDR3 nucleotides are TGTGCCGGAAGGACAGGTGAGCGTCAGCCCCAGCATTTT. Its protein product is CAGRTGERQPQHF.

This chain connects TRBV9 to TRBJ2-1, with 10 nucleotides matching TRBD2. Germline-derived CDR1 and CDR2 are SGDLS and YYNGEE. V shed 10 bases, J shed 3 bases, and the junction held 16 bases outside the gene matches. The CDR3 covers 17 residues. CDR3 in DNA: TGTGCCGGACAAACAAAGGGACTAGCGACAAACTACAATGAGCAGTTCTTC. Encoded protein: CAGQTKGLATNYNEQFF.

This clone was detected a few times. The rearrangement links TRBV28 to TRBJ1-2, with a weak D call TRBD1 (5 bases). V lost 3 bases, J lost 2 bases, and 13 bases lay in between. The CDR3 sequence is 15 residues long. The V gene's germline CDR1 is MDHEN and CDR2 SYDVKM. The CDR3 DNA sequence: TGTGCCAGCAGTTTCATCGGGGGTATAAACTATGGCTACACCTTC. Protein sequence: CASSFIGGINYGYTF.

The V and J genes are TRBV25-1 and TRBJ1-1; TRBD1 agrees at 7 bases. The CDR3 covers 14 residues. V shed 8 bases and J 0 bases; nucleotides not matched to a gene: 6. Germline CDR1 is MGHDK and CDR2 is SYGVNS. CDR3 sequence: CASGGTEMNTEAFF. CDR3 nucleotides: TGTGCCAGCGGCGGGACAGAGATGAACACTGAAGCTTTCTTT.

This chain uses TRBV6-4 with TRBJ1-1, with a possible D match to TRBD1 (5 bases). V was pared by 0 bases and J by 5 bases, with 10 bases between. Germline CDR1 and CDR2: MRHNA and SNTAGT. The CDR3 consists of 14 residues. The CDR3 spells CASSDSGAGTEAFF. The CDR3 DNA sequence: TGTGCCAGCAGTGACTCAGGGGCCGGGACTGAAGCTTTCTTT.

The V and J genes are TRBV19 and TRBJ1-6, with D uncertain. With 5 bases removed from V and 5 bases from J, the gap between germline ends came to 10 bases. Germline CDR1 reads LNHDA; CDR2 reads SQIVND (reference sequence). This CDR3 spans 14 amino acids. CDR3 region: CASSLTGDNSPLHF. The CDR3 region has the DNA TGTGCCAGTAGTTTAACCGGAGATAATTCACCCCTCCACTTT.

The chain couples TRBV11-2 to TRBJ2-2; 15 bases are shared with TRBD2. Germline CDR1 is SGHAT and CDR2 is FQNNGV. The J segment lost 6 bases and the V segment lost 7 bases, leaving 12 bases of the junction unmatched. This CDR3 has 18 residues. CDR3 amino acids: CASMGWTSGGARSGELFF. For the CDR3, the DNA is TGTGCCAGCATGGGATGGACTAGCGGGGGGGCCAGGTCCGGGGAGCTGTTTTTT. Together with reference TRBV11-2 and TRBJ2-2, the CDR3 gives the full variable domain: EAGVAQSPRYKIIEKRQSVAFWCNPISGHATLYWYQQILGQGPKLLIQFQNNGVVDDSQLPKDRFSAERLKGVDSTLKIQPAKLEDSAVYLCASMGWTSGGARSGELFFGEGSRLTVL.

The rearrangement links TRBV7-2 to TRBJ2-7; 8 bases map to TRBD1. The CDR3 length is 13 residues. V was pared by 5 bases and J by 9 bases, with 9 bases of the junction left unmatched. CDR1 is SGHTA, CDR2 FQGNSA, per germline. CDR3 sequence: CASSPGTGQGQYF. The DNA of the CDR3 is TGTGCCAGCAGCCCCGGGACAGGCCAAGGGCAGTACTTC.

The CDR3 coding sequence is TGTGCCAGCTCCCATACCACTAGCGGGGTTCTGGTATACAATGAGCAGTTCTTC. This gives the protein CASSHTTSGVLVYNEQFF. V is TRBV2 and J is TRBJ2-1; 10 nucleotides match TRBD2. Germline loops: CDR1 SNHLY, CDR2 FYNNEI. CDR3 length equals 18 residues. The ends lost 8 bases at V and 4 bases at J; junction bases unmatched: 17. Full variable domain (remainder filled in from reference TRBV2 and TRBJ2-1): EPEVTQTPSHQVTQMGQEVILRCVPISNHLYFYWYRQILGQKVEFLVSFYNNEISEKSEIFDDQFSVERPDGSNFTLKIRSTKLEDSAMYFCASSHTTSGVLVYNEQFFGPGTRLTVL.

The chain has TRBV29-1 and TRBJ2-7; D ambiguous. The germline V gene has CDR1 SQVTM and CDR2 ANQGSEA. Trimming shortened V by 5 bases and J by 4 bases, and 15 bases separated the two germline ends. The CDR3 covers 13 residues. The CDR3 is CSVTTPNRYEQYF. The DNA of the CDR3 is TGCAGCGTTACCACACCGAACCGTTACGAGCAGTACTTC.

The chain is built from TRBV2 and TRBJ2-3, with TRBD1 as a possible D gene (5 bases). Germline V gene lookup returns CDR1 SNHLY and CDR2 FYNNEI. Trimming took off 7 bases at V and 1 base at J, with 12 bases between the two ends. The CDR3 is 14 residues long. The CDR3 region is CASKPRVGTDTQYF. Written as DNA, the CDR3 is TGTGCCAGCAAACCCAGGGTGGGCACAGATACGCAGTATTTT. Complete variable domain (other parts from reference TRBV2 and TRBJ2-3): EPEVTQTPSHQVTQMGQEVILRCVPISNHLYFYWYRQILGQKVEFLVSFYNNEISEKSEIFDDQFSVERPDGSNFTLKIRSTKLEDSAMYFCASKPRVGTDTQYFGPGTRLTVL.

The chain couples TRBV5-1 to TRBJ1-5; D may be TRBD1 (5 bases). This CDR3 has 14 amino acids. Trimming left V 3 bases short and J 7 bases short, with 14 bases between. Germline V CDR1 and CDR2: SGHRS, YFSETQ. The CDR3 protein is CASSWGGVGQPQHF. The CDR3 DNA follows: TGCGCCAGCAGCTGGGGCGGCGTAGGACAGCCCCAGCATTTT. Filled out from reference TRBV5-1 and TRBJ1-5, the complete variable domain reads KAGVTQTPRYLIKTRGQQVTLSCSPISGHRSVSWYQQTPGQGLQFLFEYFSETQRNKGNFPGRFSGRQFSNSRSEMNVSTLELGDSALYLCASSWGGVGQPQHFGDGTRLSIL.

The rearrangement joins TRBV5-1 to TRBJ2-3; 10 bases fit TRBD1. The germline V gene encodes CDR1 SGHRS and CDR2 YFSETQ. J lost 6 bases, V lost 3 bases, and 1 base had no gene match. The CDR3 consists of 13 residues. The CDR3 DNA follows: TGCGCCAGCAGCTCGGACAGGGGGGATACGCAGTATTTT. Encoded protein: CASSSDRGDTQYF.

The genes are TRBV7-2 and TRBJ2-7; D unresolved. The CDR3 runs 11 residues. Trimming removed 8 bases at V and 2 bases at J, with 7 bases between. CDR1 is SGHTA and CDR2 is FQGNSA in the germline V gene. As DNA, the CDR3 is TGTGCCAGCGCCACAGCCTACGAGCAGTACTTC. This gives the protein CASATAYEQYF.

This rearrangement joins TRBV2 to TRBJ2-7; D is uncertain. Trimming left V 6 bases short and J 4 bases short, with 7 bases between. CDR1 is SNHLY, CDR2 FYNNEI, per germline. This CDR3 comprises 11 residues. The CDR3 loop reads CASRASYEQYF. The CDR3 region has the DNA TGTGCCAGCAGGGCCAGTTACGAGCAGTACTTC.

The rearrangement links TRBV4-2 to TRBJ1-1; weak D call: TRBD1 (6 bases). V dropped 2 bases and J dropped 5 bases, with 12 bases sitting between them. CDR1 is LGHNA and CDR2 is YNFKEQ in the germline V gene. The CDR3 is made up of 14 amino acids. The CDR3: CASSQIRGETEAFF. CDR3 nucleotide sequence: TGTGCCAGCAGCCAAATCAGGGGAGAAACTGAAGCTTTCTTT.